The 3 T cell receptor beta chains listed next were all sequenced from one sample in a study of CDR3 diversity in severe acne. Each CDR3 protein gets one entry after TCRdb re-called the PCR reads with MiXCR. The sample holds approximately 77,000 distinct CDR3 sequences; around 54% are singletons and the top ten take 11%. Sequenced sample: blood. These receptors came from a male donor with severe acne vulgaris.

This chain uses TRBV7-2 with TRBJ2-5, with 11 bases identical to TRBD2. J gave up 4 bases and V 2 bases, and 3 bases lay outside the gene matches. The CDR3 is 15 residues long. CDR1 and CDR2 (germline): SGHTA, FQGNSA. The CDR3 bases are TGTGCCAGCAGCTTACTAGCGGGAGGAGGAGAGACCCAGTACTTC. This codes for CASSLLAGGGETQYF.

This clonotype was counted many times. V gene TRBV25-1 combines with J gene TRBJ1-6; 10 nucleotides line up with TRBD1. This CDR3 has 17 amino acids. Trimming took 2 bases from V and 9 from J; bases not matched to a gene: 10. Germline CDR1 is MGHDK and CDR2 is SYGVNS. CDR3 in amino acids: CASSEGPGTGVVSPLHF. The DNA of the CDR3 is TGTGCCAGCAGTGAAGGTCCCGGGACAGGGGTTGTTTCACCCCTCCACTTT. The full variable domain, its missing parts supplied by reference TRBV25-1 and TRBJ1-6, is EADIYQTPRYLVIGTGKKITLECSQTMGHDKMYWYQQDPGMELHLIHYSYGVNSTEKGDLSSESTVSRIRTEHFPLTLESARPSHTSQYLCASSEGPGTGVVSPLHFGNGTRLTVT.

This clonotype was detected many times. V and J are TRBV7-2 and TRBJ2-7; D remains ambiguous. The CDR3 sequence is 13 residues long. Between the trimmed V and J ends, which lost 1 base and 5 bases, there was a span of 9 bases. Germline V gene data show CDR1 as SGHTA and CDR2 as FQGNSA. The CDR3 nucleotides are TGTGCCAGCAGCTTAGAAGGAATCCACGAGCAGTACTTC. It is translated as CASSLEGIHEQYF.